Each of the 16 T cell receptor beta chains below was sequenced from the same sample in a study of blood T cell repertoires in COVID-19. This table comes from immunoSEQ multiplex PCR, and its TCRdb copy is limited to in-frame clones, with some not included. The data contain roughly 67,000 clones, approximately 81% of them seen just once; the ten biggest clones take up more than 7%. Sequenced input: peripheral blood. The origin of the receptors is a man over 45 with active COVID-19.

A word on this clone: Other DNA sequences within the sample encode an identical CDR3. This chain joins TRBV5-1 and TRBJ1-6; 7 bases agree with TRBD1. CDR3 size: 14 residues. The germline CDR1 and CDR2 sequences are SGHRS and YFSETQ. Losses at the gene ends were 1 base for V and 6 bases for J; bases not matched to a gene: 1. CDR3 loop: CASSLSGGNSPLHF. The CDR3 DNA reads TGCGCCAGCAGCTTGTCAGGGGGTAATTCACCCCTCCACTTT.

The chain is built from TRBV27 and TRBJ2-1; 7 bases are shared with TRBD1. V lost 7 bases to trimming and J lost 6 bases; unmatched junction nucleotides: 12. The length of the CDR3 is 15 residues. CDR1 is MNHEY and CDR2 is SMNVEV in the germline V gene (reference sequence). The CDR3 nucleotides read TGTGCCAGCACCCAAGGACAGGCGTTCCTCAATGAGCAGTTCTTC. Its translation is CASTQGQAFLNEQFF.

CDR3 in DNA: TGTGCCAGCAGGAGACAGGGAACCTACGAGCAGTACTTC. Translating gives CASRRQGTYEQYF. The chain is built from TRBV2 and TRBJ2-7; TRBD1 agrees at 7 bases. In germline, CDR1 is SNHLY, CDR2 FYNNEI. V lost 6 bases and J lost 2; bases outside the gene matches: 4. The CDR3 length is 13 residues.

This rearrangement joins TRBV7-2 to TRBJ2-3, with TRBD2 matching over 11 bases. The CDR3 loop spans 16 amino acids. Germline loops: CDR1 SGHTA, CDR2 FQGNSA. V dropped 4 bases and J dropped 2; count of bases not matched to a gene: 5. CDR3 protein: CASSSLAGAVTDTQYF. The CDR3 DNA follows: TGTGCCAGCAGCTCACTAGCGGGGGCCGTCACAGATACGCAGTATTTT. Using reference TRBV7-2 and TRBJ2-3 for the parts outside the CDR3, the full variable domain is GAGVSQSPSNKVTEKGKDVELRCDPISGHTALYWYRQSLGQGLEFLIYFQGNSAPDKSGLPSDRFSAERTGGSVSTLTIQRTQQEDSAVYLCASSSLAGAVTDTQYFGPGTRLTVL.

The chain uses TRBV7-7 and TRBJ2-3, with TRBD2 matching 7 bases. The CDR3 has 15 residues. Germline CDR1 SSHAT, CDR2 FNYEAQ (reference sequence). V gave up 5 bases and J gave up 2 bases; unmatched junction bases: 7. The CDR3 nucleotides read TGTGCCAGCAGCCGCGTAGCGGGCTCCACAGATACGCAGTATTTT. This sequence encodes CASSRVAGSTDTQYF. The complete variable domain, with remaining parts taken from reference TRBV7-7 and TRBJ2-3, reads GAGVSQSPRYKVTKRGQDVTLRCDPISSHATLYWYQQALGQGPEFLTYFNYEAQPDKSGLPSDRFSAERPEGSISTLTIQRTEQRDSAMYRCASSRVAGSTDTQYFGPGTRLTVL.

This clone appeared once. The chain couples TRBV7-2 to TRBJ1-5, with 7 bases matching TRBD1. The trim removed 5 bases at V and 4 bases at J, leaving 2 bases unmatched. The CDR3 totals 13 residues. CDR1 is SGHTA, CDR2 FQGNSA, per germline. CDR3 amino acids: CASSRDRNQPQHF. DNA for the CDR3: TGTGCCAGCAGCCGGGACAGAAATCAGCCCCAGCATTTT.

The chain joins TRBV11-2 to TRBJ2-3; TRBD2 is a possible D gene (6 bases). Germline CDR1 reads SGHAT; CDR2 reads FQNNGV. Trimming pared 5 bases from V and 6 bases from J, leaving 21 bases between. This CDR3 is built from 16 residues. CDR3 region: CASSQQPGRGYDTQYF. CDR3 nucleotide sequence: TGTGCCAGCAGCCAGCAACCCGGGAGAGGATACGATACGCAGTATTTT.

This sequence joins TRBV12-3 or TRBV12-4 and TRBJ2-7, with D hard to call. The CDR3 contains 11 residues. V was cut by 4 bases and J by 2 bases, with 3 bases left in between. The CDR3 DNA reads as TGTGCCAGCAGTTCGGCCTACGAGCAGTACTTC. This sequence encodes CASSSAYEQYF.

This rearrangement joins TRBV6-2 or TRBV6-3 to TRBJ1-5; D not certain. Germline V gene data show CDR1 as MNHEY and CDR2 as SVGEGT. V gave up 2 bases and J gave up 1 base, with 6 bases separating them. The CDR3 is 14 amino acids. The chain's CDR3 is CASSYVQSNQPQHF. The CDR3 region has the DNA TGTGCCAGCAGTTACGTACAGAGCAATCAGCCCCAGCATTTT.

The gene calls are TRBV11-3 and TRBJ2-1; 11 positions agree with TRBD2. In germline, CDR1 is SGHNT, CDR2 YENEEA. The CDR3 is made up of 15 amino acids. Trimming removed 6 bases from V and 7 bases from J; junction bases left unmatched: 8. The CDR3 DNA follows: TGTGCCAGCAGTTCGACTAGCGGGAAGGTAAATGAGCAGTTCTTC. Translating gives CASSSTSGKVNEQFF.

The rearrangement joins TRBV3-1 (or the pseudogene TRBV3-2) to TRBJ2-7; 12 bases agree with TRBD2. Germline CDR1 reads LGHDT; CDR2 reads YNNKEL (reference sequence). The CDR3 runs 16 residues. V dropped 2 bases and J dropped 5; count of bases not matched to a gene: 7. CDR3 sequence reads: CASSQPYLAGGNEQYF. In nucleotides, the CDR3 is TGTGCCAGCAGCCAACCTTACCTAGCGGGAGGGAACGAGCAGTACTTC.

V and J are TRBV5-1 and TRBJ2-1, with 8 bases lining up with TRBD2. After removal of 4 bases from V and 4 bases from J, the junction contained 7 bases not matched to a gene. In germline, CDR1 is SGHRS, CDR2 YFSETQ. The CDR3 has 15 residues. In DNA form, the CDR3 reads TGCGCCAGCAGCCAGAGCGGGGGAGTTTACAATGAGCAGTTCTTC. It is translated as CASSQSGGVYNEQFF.

CDR3 in DNA: TGTGCCAGCAGCGTAGATCTCGGACTGGACAGTGACTATGGCTACACCTTC. It encodes CASSVDLGLDSDYGYTF. The rearrangement uses TRBV9 and TRBJ1-2; D possibly corresponds to TRBD1 (6 bases). This CDR3 is 17 amino acids long. V lost 0 bases and J 3 bases, leaving 18 bases between the germline ends. The germline V gene encodes CDR1 SGDLS and CDR2 YYNGEE.

This chain links TRBV2 with TRBJ1-5; 8 bases are a match to TRBD1. CDR1 is SNHLY, CDR2 FYNNEI, per germline. J gave up 4 bases and V 7 bases, and 3 bases lay outside the gene matches. The length of the CDR3 is 13 residues. CDR3 nucleotides: TGTGCCAGCAAAGGACAGGGTAATCAGCCCCAGCATTTT. Translating it yields CASKGQGNQPQHF.

This chain uses TRBV30 with TRBJ2-5, with D possibly being TRBD2 (6 bases). This CDR3 contains 13 residues. Trimming removed 3 bases from V and 5 bases from J, with 13 bases in between. CDR1 GTSNPN and CDR2 SVGIG come from the germline V gene (reference sequence). The CDR3 DNA is TGTGCCTGGAGGGGGACTCCGGGGGAGACCCAGTACTTC. Its protein product is CAWRGTPGETQYF.

The chain combines TRBV9 with TRBJ2-1; 10 nucleotides agree with TRBD2. CDR1 SGDLS and CDR2 YYNGEE come from the germline V gene. This CDR3 contains 16 residues. V lost 4 bases and J lost 3; bases outside the gene matches: 7. The CDR3 nucleotides read TGTGCCAGCAGCCTTCTAGCGGGGGAGGTCTACAATGAGCAGTTCTTC. This sequence encodes CASSLLAGEVYNEQFF.